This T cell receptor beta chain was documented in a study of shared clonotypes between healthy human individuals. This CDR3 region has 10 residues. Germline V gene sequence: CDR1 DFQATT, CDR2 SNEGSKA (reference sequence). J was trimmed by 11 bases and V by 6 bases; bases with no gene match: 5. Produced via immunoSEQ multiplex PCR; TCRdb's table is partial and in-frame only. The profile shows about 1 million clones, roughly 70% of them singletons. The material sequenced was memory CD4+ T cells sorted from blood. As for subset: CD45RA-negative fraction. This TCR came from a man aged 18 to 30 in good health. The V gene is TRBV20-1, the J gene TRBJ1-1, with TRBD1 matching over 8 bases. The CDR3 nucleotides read TGCAGTGCAGCGGACAGGGATGCTTTCTTT. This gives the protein CSAADRDAFF.